Included here is one T cell receptor beta chain sequence, with context. Its antigen is undetermined. The record originates from a study of vaccination and CD4 T cells after COVID-19. Study-wide points: In convalescent patients, a median 86.3% of post-vaccine SARS-CoV-2-reactive clones appeared only after vaccination.

An Oncomine TCR Beta short-read assay was used to sequence the DNA from cultured CD4+ T cells. Via MiXCR, TCRdb re-called the PCR reads, giving one row per CDR3 protein. The sample includes about 15,000 distinct CDR3 sequences, roughly 52% of them seen just once. The germline CDR1 and CDR2 sequences are LGHDT and YNNKEL (reference sequence). This CDR3 is built from 13 residues. V was pared by 4 bases and J by 7 bases, with 13 bases between. The treatment is: approximately 9-day PBMC culture with coronavirus spike peptide pools or control peptides (ViraFEST assay). This receptor was identified in a human donor who had recovered from COVID-19. The rearrangement joins TRBV3-1 to TRBJ1-1; D is uncertain. The material was CD4+ T cells from blood, cultured in vitro, obtained before SARS-CoV-2 vaccination. CDR3: CASSPYLIHEAFF. For the CDR3, the DNA is TGTGCCAGCAGCCCATACTTAATTCATGAAGCTTTCTTT.